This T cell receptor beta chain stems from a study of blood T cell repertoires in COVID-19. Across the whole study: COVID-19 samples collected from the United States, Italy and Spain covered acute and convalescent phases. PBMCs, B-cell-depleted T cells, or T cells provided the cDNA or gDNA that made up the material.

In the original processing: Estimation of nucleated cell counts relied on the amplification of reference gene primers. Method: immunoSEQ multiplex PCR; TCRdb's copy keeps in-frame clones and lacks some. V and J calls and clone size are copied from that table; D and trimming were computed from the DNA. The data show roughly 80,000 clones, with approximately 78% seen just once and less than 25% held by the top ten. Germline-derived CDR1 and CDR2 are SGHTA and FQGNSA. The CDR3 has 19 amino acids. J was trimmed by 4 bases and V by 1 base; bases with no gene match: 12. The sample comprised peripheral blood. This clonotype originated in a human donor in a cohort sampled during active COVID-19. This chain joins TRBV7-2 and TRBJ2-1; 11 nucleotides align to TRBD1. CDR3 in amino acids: CASSLVDRGLSTRYNEQFF. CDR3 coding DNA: TGTGCCAGCAGCTTAGTGGACAGGGGGCTATCCACTAGATACAATGAGCAGTTCTTC. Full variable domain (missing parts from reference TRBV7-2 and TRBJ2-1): GAGVSQSPSNKVTEKGKDVELRCDPISGHTALYWYRQSLGQGLEFLIYFQGNSAPDKSGLPSDRFSAERTGGSVSTLTIQRTQQEDSAVYLCASSLVDRGLSTRYNEQFFGPGTRLTVL.